These 17 T cell receptor beta chains were all obtained from the same sample, sequenced in a study of blood T cell repertoires in COVID-19. Assay: immunoSEQ multiplex PCR; the TCRdb copy retains only in-frame clones and omits some. Seen here are about 33,000 clones, around 82% observed once, and the top ten hold roughly 17%. The sequenced sample was peripheral blood. The receptors here all came from a man aged 65-85 years with acute or convalescent COVID-19.

The chain has TRBV27 and TRBJ1-2; TRBD1 matches at 9 bases. CDR1 and CDR2 (germline): MNHEY, SMNVEV (reference sequence). The CDR3 has 15 amino acids. Trimming cost V 5 bases and J 4 bases; bases outside gene matches: 8. CDR3 nucleotides: TGTGCCAGCAGTCTTACTCGACAGGGGGGCTATGGCTACACCTTC. As protein: CASSLTRQGGYGYTF.

This clone showed up just once. The rearrangement uses TRBV30 and TRBJ1-6, with D perhaps matching TRBD1 (5 bases). The CDR3 is made up of 15 amino acids. V dropped 0 bases and J dropped 10 bases, with 16 bases sitting between them. Germline CDR1 reads GTSNPN; CDR2 reads SVGIG (reference sequence). The CDR3 sequence: CAWSVGVAAMSPLHF. The CDR3 coding sequence is TGTGCCTGGAGTGTAGGGGTGGCCGCGATGTCACCCCTCCACTTT.

This clone was seen just once. The CDR3 protein is CASSQARSQGLYHEKLFF. The CDR3 nucleotides read TGCGCCAGCAGCCAAGCAAGAAGTCAGGGCCTATATCACGAAAAACTGTTTTTT. The V call is TRBV4-1, the J call TRBJ1-4; D may be TRBD1 (5 bases). Germline CDR1 MGHRA, CDR2 YSYEKL. The ends were cut back, 1 base at V and 8 bases at J, with 23 bases in the middle. This CDR3 has 18 residues.

The rearrangement uses TRBV19 and TRBJ1-1, with D possibly TRBD1 on 5 matching bases. Germline values: CDR1 LNHDA, CDR2 SQIVND (reference sequence). The CDR3 has 13 amino acids. Trimming left V 7 bases short and J 4 bases short, with 13 bases between. The CDR3: CASNPGWITEAFF. CDR3 DNA: TGTGCCAGTAACCCAGGGTGGATCACTGAAGCTTTCTTT.

The genes are TRBV12-5 and TRBJ1-5; 7 positions agree with TRBD1. This CDR3 spans 21 amino acids. J was trimmed by 0 bases and V by 2 bases; bases with no gene match: 19. Per germline, CDR1 LGHNT and CDR2 FRNRAP. Here the CDR3 reads CASGLPRLAGGGFFSNQPQHF. As DNA, the CDR3 is TGTGCTAGTGGTTTGCCCCGGTTGGCAGGGGGAGGATTTTTTAGCAATCAGCCCCAGCATTTT.

This clone has a single count. The chain employs TRBV6-2 or TRBV6-3 and TRBJ2-7; D gene uncertain. This CDR3 comprises 13 residues. Germline V gene sequence: CDR1 MNHEY, CDR2 SVGEGT. The V end lost 0 bases, the J end lost 0 bases, and 3 bases lay between the germline ends. The CDR3 loop is CASSYSGSYEQYF. The CDR3 bases are TGTGCCAGCAGTTACTCCGGCTCCTACGAGCAGTACTTC.

The chain is built from TRBV29-1 and TRBJ2-3; 14 bases fit TRBD2. The trim removed 4 bases at V and 5 bases at J, leaving 8 bases unmatched. Per the germline V gene, CDR1 is SQVTM and CDR2 is ANQGSEA. The length of the CDR3 is 16 residues. CDR3: CSVVKGLAGVKDTQYF. In nucleotides, the CDR3 is TGCAGCGTTGTTAAGGGACTAGCGGGAGTAAAAGATACGCAGTATTTT.

The chain recombines TRBV28 with TRBJ1-2, with no clear D. Germline values: CDR1 MDHEN, CDR2 SYDVKM. The V and J ends lost 2 bases and 8 bases respectively, with 9 bases between them. The CDR3 totals 12 residues. The CDR3 coding sequence is TGTGCCAGCAGTTTAGGGCGCGGGGGCTACACCTTC. Amino acids: CASSLGRGGYTF.

The rearrangement links TRBV19 to TRBJ1-1; D not resolved. Germline V gene lookup returns CDR1 LNHDA and CDR2 SQIVND (reference sequence). The germline V and J ends were trimmed by 4 bases and 5 bases, with 17 bases remaining between them. CDR3 length equals 15 residues. CDR3 sequence (DNA): TGTGCCAGTAGTAATTGGAGGGATCGCGTGACTGAAGCTTTCTTT. This codes for CASSNWRDRVTEAFF.

J is TRBJ1-2 and V is TRBV24-1; 11 bases match TRBD1. The CDR3 extends over 15 amino acids. Germline V gene data show CDR1 as KGHDR and CDR2 as SFDVKD. The V segment lost 3 bases and the J segment 4 bases; nucleotides outside the gene matches: 3. CDR3 residues: CATSDPGQGAYGYTF. CDR3 DNA: TGTGCCACCAGTGATCCCGGACAGGGGGCCTATGGCTACACCTTC.

The chain has TRBV2 and TRBJ2-1; possibly TRBD2 for D (6 bases). V lost 8 bases and J lost 2, with 10 bases in between. The CDR3 is 13 amino acids. The germline V gene has CDR1 SNHLY and CDR2 FYNNEI. The CDR3 DNA reads TGTGCCAGCGTAGCGGATACCTACAATGAGCAGTTCTTC. It translates to CASVADTYNEQFF. Full variable domain (outside the CDR3, taken from reference TRBV2 and TRBJ2-1): EPEVTQTPSHQVTQMGQEVILRCVPISNHLYFYWYRQILGQKVEFLVSFYNNEISEKSEIFDDQFSVERPDGSNFTLKIRSTKLEDSAMYFCASVADTYNEQFFGPGTRLTVL.

The rearrangement joins TRBV5-1 to TRBJ2-7, with TRBD2 identical over 11 bases. The CDR3 is 15 amino acids. Looked up from germline, CDR1 is SGHRS and CDR2 is YFSETQ. The trim removed 2 bases at V and 4 bases at J, leaving 5 bases unmatched. CDR3 coding DNA: TGCGCCAGCAGCTTCTCTAGCGGGGGGTTGTACGAGCAGTACTTC. Translated: CASSFSSGGLYEQYF.

This rearrangement joins TRBV11-2 to TRBJ1-4; D gene ambiguous. The V end was cut by 3 bases, the J end by 0 bases, with 14 bases between. In germline, CDR1 is SGHAT, CDR2 FQNNGV. The CDR3 runs to 17 residues. CDR3 DNA: TGTGCCAGCAGCTTGATCGGCGGGTCCGCAACTAATGAAAAACTGTTTTTT. Translating it yields CASSLIGGSATNEKLFF.

This clone was counted once. The V gene is TRBV3-1 (or the pseudogene TRBV3-2), the J gene TRBJ2-3; D perhaps matches TRBD2 (5 bases). The CDR3 loop spans 16 amino acids. The ends were cut back, 5 bases at V and 0 bases at J, with 15 bases in the middle. CDR1 is LGHDT and CDR2 is YNNKEL in the germline V gene (reference sequence). The CDR3 nucleotides are TGTGCCAGCAGCTCGATAGCGAGGACTAGCACAGATACGCAGTATTTT. Translated: CASSSIARTSTDTQYF.

The CDR3 sequence is CASSIATRGEAFF. CDR3 DNA sequence: TGTGCCAGTAGTATAGCCACCAGAGGGGAAGCTTTCTTT. The chain joins TRBV19 to TRBJ1-1; the D is unclear. The CDR3 is 13 residues long. V was trimmed by 1 base and J by 8 bases, leaving 11 bases between them. Per germline, CDR1 LNHDA and CDR2 SQIVND (reference sequence).

The V and J genes are TRBV7-2 and TRBJ2-3; 11 nucleotides match TRBD2. V trimming: 1 base; J trimming: 5 bases; junction bases outside the gene matches: 11. This CDR3 comprises 18 residues. Per germline, CDR1 SGHTA and CDR2 FQGNSA. The CDR3 loop reads CASSLGWASGGQEDTQYF. CDR3 DNA: TGTGCCAGCAGCTTAGGGTGGGCTAGCGGGGGGCAGGAAGATACGCAGTATTTT.

The table lists this clone with a few counts. The chain links TRBV25-1 to TRBJ2-1, with 7 positions matching TRBD1. The CDR3 sequence is 16 residues long. The junction had 6 bases not matched to a gene; V was cut back by 4 bases and J by 0 bases. The V gene's germline CDR1 is MGHDK and CDR2 SYGVNS. This CDR3 is CASSGLGGNSYNEQFF. The CDR3 bases are TGTGCCAGCAGTGGGCTAGGGGGCAACTCCTACAATGAGCAGTTCTTC.